This T cell receptor beta chain was sequenced for a study of cytomegalovirus exposure and HLA in healthy donors. Germline V gene data show CDR1 as KGHSH and CDR2 as LQKENI. With 0 bases removed from V and 10 bases from J, the gap between germline ends came to 13 bases. CDR3 length: 14 residues. Study-level points and caveats: Analysis was carried out at a later point, and it linked a missense DCLRE1C variant to TCR beta V- and J-gene trimming. Cytomegalovirus-associated TCR beta chains were listed, numbering some 180. What a later analysis reportedly showed was that an Asian-associated ancestry cluster had fewer N-insertions than the 666-donor mean.

A multiplex PCR was run with 60 Vbeta primers and 13 Jbeta primers. Clones were sequenced by immunoSEQ multiplex PCR, and TCRdb holds only the in-frame ones, with some missing. The sample includes 200,000 or so clones, 75% to 90% of them seen just once. Concerning this clone itself: Its antigen is unknown.

This chain connects TRBV18 to TRBJ2-1; D is perhaps TRBD1 (5 bases). The clonotype originates from a woman in her 50s in good health and CMV-seropositive. Material: PBMCs. The CDR3 DNA is TGTGCCAGCTCACCACCATCGACAGTTAAGGAGCAGTTCTTC. This codes for CASSPPSTVKEQFF.